This T cell receptor (beta chain) was profiled in a study of cytomegalovirus exposure and HLA in healthy donors. Study-level points and caveats: Overall, some 160 TCR beta chains were annotated as cytomegalovirus-associated. Subsequent analysis found a tendency for first-cohort TCR clusters to co-occur within the 120 or so validation repertoires. High sensitivity and specificity were reportedly achieved when the classifier diagnosed cytomegalovirus status.

This clone was observed a few times. Its antigen is undetermined. The data were produced by immunoSEQ multiplex PCR, yet TCRdb's version contains in-frame clones alone and is incomplete. Of around 220,000 clones listed, 75% to 90% were seen once; the top ten hold 11% to 15%. The germline CDR1 and CDR2 sequences are LNHDA and SQIVND (reference sequence). CDR3 size: 15 residues. V lost 6 bases, J lost 4 bases, and 9 bases stayed unmatched. The receptor was isolated from a woman aged 25 to 45 in good health and CMV-seropositive. The sequenced sample was PBMCs. The chain recombines TRBV19 with TRBJ1-5; 7 nucleotides align to TRBD1. As DNA, the CDR3 is TGTGCCAGTAGGTTGGGACAGCTGATTAATCAGCCCCAGCATTTT. Its protein product is CASRLGQLINQPQHF.